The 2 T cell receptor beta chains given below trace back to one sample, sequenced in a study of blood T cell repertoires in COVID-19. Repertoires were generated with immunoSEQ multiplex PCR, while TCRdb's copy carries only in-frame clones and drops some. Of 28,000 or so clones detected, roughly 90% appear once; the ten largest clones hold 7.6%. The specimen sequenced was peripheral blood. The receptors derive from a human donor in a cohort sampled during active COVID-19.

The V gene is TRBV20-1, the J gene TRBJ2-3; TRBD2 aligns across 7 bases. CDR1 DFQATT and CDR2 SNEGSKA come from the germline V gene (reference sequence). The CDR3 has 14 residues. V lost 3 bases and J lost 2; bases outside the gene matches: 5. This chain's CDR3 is CSASGRGVTDTQYF. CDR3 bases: TGCAGTGCTAGTGGGAGGGGAGTCACAGATACGCAGTATTTT.

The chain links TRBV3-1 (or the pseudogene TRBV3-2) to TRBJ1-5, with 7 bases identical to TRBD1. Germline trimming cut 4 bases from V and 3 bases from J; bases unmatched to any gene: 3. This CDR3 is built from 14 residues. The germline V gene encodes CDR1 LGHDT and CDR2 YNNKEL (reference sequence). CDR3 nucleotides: TGTGCCAGCAGCCCGACAGGGAACAATCAGCCCCAGCATTTT. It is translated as CASSPTGNNQPQHF.